The 13 T cell receptor beta chains given below trace back to one sample, sequenced in a study of regulatory T cells in long-lasting Graves disease. Indicated time point: newly diagnosed GD, antithyroid drugs for less than 3 months. TCR sequences were obtained from RNA taken from PBMCs. Both iRepertoire HTBI primers and Arm-PCR of CDR3 regions were used to build the TCR beta libraries. One entry per CDR3 protein, called by TCRdb with MiXCR from the multiplex PCR reads. The sample lists over 500,000 distinct CDR3 sequences, roughly 16% occurring once. The sample was also reused in another study, on T cells in Graves' hyperthyroidism and ophthalmopathy.

The source material was peripheral blood mononuclear cells (PBMCs), sampled at new diagnosis, from a patient treated with antithyroid drugs. The source is a man aged 18-30 years with Graves disease.

This clonotype showed up many times. In nucleotides, the CDR3 is TGTGCCAGCAGCTTAGGGAAGGGAAATGAGCAGTTCTTC. Translating it yields CASSLGKGNEQFF. The rearrangement joins TRBV11-2 to TRBJ2-1; no clear D gene. With 1 base removed from V and 7 bases from J, the gap between germline ends came to 8 bases. Germline CDR1 SGHAT, CDR2 FQNNGV. This CDR3 comprises 13 residues.

The table lists this clonotype with many counts. The rearrangement joins TRBV6-1 to TRBJ2-7; 10 bases agree with TRBD2. The CDR3 has 15 amino acids. Trimming cost V 8 bases and J 2 bases; bases outside gene matches: 9. The germline V gene has CDR1 MNHNS and CDR2 SASEGT. The CDR3 spells CASPRMLAGAYEQYF. CDR3 bases: TGTGCCAGCCCCCGAATGCTAGCGGGAGCCTACGAGCAGTACTTC.

The sample holds many counts of this clonotype. The J gene is TRBJ1-1, the V gene TRBV7-9; D not resolved. The CDR3 consists of 14 residues. Germline V gene sequence: CDR1 SEHNR, CDR2 FQNEAQ (reference sequence). V lost 5 bases to trimming and J lost 6 bases, with 16 bases between them. The CDR3 nucleotides read TGTGCCAGCAGCAGGATCGGTGGGCAGGCTGAAGCTTTCTTT. Its translation is CASSRIGGQAEAFF.

This clonotype was seen many times. CDR3 region: CAWSVGGSEQYF. The CDR3 bases are TGTGCCTGGAGTGTAGGAGGGAGCGAGCAGTACTTC. The V gene is TRBV30, the J gene TRBJ2-7; the D gene is possibly TRBD2 (6 bases). Trimming took 0 bases from V and 6 from J, leaving 9 bases between them. Per germline, CDR1 GTSNPN and CDR2 SVGIG (reference sequence). The CDR3 is made up of 12 amino acids.

This clonotype was picked up many times. This sequence joins TRBV12-3 or TRBV12-4 and TRBJ2-7, with 7 bases that match TRBD1. The length of the CDR3 is 15 residues. The V gene end was trimmed by 4 bases and the J gene end by 0 bases; junction bases not matched to a gene: 6. CDR3 DNA sequence: TGTGCCAGCAGTTATACTACAGGGGTCTCCTACGAGCAGTACTTC. Amino acid sequence: CASSYTTGVSYEQYF.

This sequence joins TRBV15 and TRBJ1-6; TRBD1 agrees at 7 bases. Per germline, CDR1 LNHNV and CDR2 YYDKDF (reference sequence). J gave up 10 bases and V 5 bases, and 14 bases lay outside the gene matches. The CDR3 covers 16 residues. In nucleotides, the CDR3 is TGTGCCACCAGCTCGGAGACAGGGCTGGTGGGATCACCCCTCCACTTT. Translating gives CATSSETGLVGSPLHF.

This clonotype occurred a few times. The chain employs TRBV2 and TRBJ2-1, with D possibly matching TRBD1 (6 bases). V was cut by 7 bases and J by 4 bases, with 20 bases left in between. The CDR3 extends over 16 amino acids. Per germline, CDR1 SNHLY and CDR2 FYNNEI. Here the CDR3 reads CASTAMASGAYNEQFF. The CDR3 region has the DNA TGTGCCAGCACGGCTATGGCGTCAGGGGCTTACAATGAGCAGTTCTTC.

This chain connects TRBV5-1 to TRBJ2-7; 8 bases are shared with TRBD1. Germline CDR1 is SGHRS and CDR2 is YFSETQ. V gave up 0 bases and J gave up 6 bases; unmatched junction bases: 8. This CDR3 is 15 amino acids long. This chain's CDR3 is CASSLDPGGLSEQYF. The DNA for the CDR3 is TGCGCCAGCAGCTTGGATCCAGGGGGCTTAAGCGAGCAGTACTTC.

CDR3 sequence reads: CASSPSGTGVRQPQHF. The CDR3 DNA reads TGTGCCAGCTCACCGTCCGGGACAGGGGTTCGACAGCCCCAGCATTTT. The gene calls are TRBV18 and TRBJ1-5, with TRBD1 matching 10 bases. CDR3 length: 16 residues. Germline V gene data show CDR1 as KGHSH and CDR2 as LQKENI. V was clipped by 3 bases and J by 7 bases; unmatched bases: 9.

Concerning this clonotype itself: It may be a read error: a sequence one base away is much more abundant. This rearrangement joins TRBV11-1 to TRBJ2-1, with 14 positions matching TRBD2. Looked up from germline, CDR1 is SGHAT and CDR2 is FQDESV (reference sequence). The ends lost 1 base at V and 9 bases at J; junction bases unmatched: 8. There are 17 residues in the CDR3. CDR3 DNA sequence: TGTGCCAGCAGCTTAGAGGGACTAGCGGGAGTTGAGGCTGAGCAGTTCTTC. Translation gives CASSLEGLAGVEAEQFF.

CDR3 nucleotide sequence: TGTGCCAGCATCAAGTATGGCTACACCTTC. Translation gives CASIKYGYTF. This rearrangement joins TRBV28 to TRBJ1-2; D unclear. CDR1 and CDR2 from the germline V gene are MDHEN and SYDVKM. V lost 7 bases to trimming and J lost 5 bases, with 5 bases between them. The CDR3 consists of 10 residues.

This clonotype was seen only a few times. V usage is TRBV27 and J usage is TRBJ1-5; possibly TRBD1 for D (6 bases). Trimming left V 3 bases short and J 7 bases short, with 22 bases between. This CDR3 has 17 residues. The germline V gene encodes CDR1 MNHEY and CDR2 SMNVEV (reference sequence). This CDR3 reads CASSFHGSLGAGQPQHF. CDR3 DNA: TGTGCCAGCAGTTTCCACGGAAGTCTGGGGGCTGGGCAGCCCCAGCATTTT.

J is TRBJ2-3 and V is TRBV9; tentatively, D is TRBD1 or TRBD2 (5 bases each). V was trimmed by 0 bases and J by 2 bases, leaving 7 bases between them. Germline CDR1 is SGDLS and CDR2 is YYNGEE. The CDR3 covers 14 residues. CDR3 sequence (DNA): TGTGCCAGCAGCGTAGACGGGGCCACAGATACGCAGTATTTT. This codes for CASSVDGATDTQYF.